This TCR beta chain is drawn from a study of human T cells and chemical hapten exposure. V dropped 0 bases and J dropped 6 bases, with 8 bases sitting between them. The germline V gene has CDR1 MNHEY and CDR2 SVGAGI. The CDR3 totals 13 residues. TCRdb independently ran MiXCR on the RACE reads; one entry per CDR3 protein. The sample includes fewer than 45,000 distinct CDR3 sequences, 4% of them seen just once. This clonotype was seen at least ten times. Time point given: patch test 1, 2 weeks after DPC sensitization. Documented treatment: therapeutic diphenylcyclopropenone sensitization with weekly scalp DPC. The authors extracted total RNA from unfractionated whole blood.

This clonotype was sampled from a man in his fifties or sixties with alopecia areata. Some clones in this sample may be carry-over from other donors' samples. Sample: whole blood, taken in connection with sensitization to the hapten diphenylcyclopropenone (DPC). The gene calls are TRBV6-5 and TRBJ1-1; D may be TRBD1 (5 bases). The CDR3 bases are TGTGCCAGCAGTTACTCGACGGGGGCTGAAGCTTTCTTT. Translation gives CASSYSTGAEAFF.